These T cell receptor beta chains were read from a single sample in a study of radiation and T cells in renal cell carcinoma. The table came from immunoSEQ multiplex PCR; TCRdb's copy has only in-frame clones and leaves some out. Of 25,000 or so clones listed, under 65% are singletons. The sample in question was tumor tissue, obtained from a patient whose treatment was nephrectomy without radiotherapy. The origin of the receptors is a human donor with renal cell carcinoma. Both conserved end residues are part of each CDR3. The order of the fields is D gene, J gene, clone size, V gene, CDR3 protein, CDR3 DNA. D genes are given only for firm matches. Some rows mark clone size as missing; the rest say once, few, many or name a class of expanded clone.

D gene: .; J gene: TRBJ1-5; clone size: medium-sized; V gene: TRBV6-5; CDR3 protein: CASSPIVGNQPQHF; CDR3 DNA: TGTGCCAGCAGCCCCATTGTGGGCAATCAGCCCCAGCATTTT
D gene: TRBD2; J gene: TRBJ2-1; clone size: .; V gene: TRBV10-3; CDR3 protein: CAISAGLAGGSSYNEQFF; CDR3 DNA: TGTGCCATCAGCGCGGGACTAGCGGGGGGCAGCTCCTACAATGAGCAGTTCTTC
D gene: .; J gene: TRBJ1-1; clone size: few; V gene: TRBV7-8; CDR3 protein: CASSPKQGFAFF; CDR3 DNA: TGTGCCAGCAGCCCAAAACAAGGGTTTGCTTTCTTT
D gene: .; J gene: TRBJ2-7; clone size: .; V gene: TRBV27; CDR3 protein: CASTPAGSSYEQYF; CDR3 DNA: TGTGCCAGCACCCCGGCGGGGTCCTCCTACGAGCAGTACTTC
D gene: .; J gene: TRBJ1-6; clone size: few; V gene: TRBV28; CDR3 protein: CASSPFRGDSPLHF; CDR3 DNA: TGTGCCAGCAGCCCCTTTAGGGGGGATTCACCCCTCCACTTT
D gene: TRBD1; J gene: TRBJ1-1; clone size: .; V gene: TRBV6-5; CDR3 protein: CASARGTYQNTEAFF; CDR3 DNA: TGTGCCAGCGCCAGGGGGACGTATCAGAACACTGAAGCTTTCTTT
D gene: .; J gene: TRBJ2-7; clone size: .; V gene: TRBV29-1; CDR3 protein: CSVADSTYEQYF; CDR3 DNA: TGCAGCGTGGCTGACAGCACCTACGAGCAGTACTTC
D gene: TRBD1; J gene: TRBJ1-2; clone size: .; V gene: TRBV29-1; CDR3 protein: CSAQTGGGYGYTF; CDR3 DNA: TGCAGCGCCCAGACAGGGGGGGGATATGGCTACACCTTC
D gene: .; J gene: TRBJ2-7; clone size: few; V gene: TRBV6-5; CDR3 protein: CASSQGTYEQYF; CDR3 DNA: TGTGCCAGCAGCCAGGGGACTTACGAGCAGTACTTC
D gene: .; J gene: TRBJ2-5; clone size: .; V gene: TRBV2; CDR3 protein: CASSDDRLIKETQYF; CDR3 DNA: TGTGCCAGCAGTGACGACAGGCTAATAAAAGAGACCCAGTACTTC
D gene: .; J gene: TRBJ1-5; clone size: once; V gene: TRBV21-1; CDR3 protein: CASSKVGQASNQPQHF; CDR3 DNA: TGTGCCAGCAGCAAAGTGGGCCAGGCTAGCAATCAGCCCCAGCATTTT
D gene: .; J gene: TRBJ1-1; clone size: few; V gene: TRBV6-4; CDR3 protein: CASSATGRGTEAFF; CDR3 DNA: TGTGCCAGCAGTGCCACAGGGAGGGGAACTGAAGCTTTCTTT
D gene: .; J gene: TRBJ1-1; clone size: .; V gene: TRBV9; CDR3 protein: CASSVLSQGGTEAFF; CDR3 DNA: TGTGCCAGCAGCGTATTATCACAGGGAGGCACTGAAGCTTTCTTT
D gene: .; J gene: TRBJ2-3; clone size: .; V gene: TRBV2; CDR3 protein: CASSERRTTDTQYF; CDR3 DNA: TGTGCCAGCAGTGAGCGGAGAACCACAGATACGCAGTATTTT
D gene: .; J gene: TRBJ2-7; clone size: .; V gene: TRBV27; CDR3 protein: CASSLRVSYEQYF; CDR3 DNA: TGTGCCAGCAGTCTCCGGGTGTCCTACGAGCAGTACTTC
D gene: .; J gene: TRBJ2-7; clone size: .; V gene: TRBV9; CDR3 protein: CASSRDSYEQYF; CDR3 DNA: TGTGCCAGCAGTAGGGATTCCTACGAGCAGTACTTC
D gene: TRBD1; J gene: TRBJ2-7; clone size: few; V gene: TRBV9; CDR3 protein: CASSLAGGRDEQYF; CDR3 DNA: TGTGCCAGCAGCCTCGCAGGGGGCAGGGACGAGCAGTACTTC
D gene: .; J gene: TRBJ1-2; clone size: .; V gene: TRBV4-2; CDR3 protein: CASSQSVGRDDYGYTF; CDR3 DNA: TGTGCCAGCAGCCAAAGCGTCGGCAGGGATGACTATGGCTACACCTTC
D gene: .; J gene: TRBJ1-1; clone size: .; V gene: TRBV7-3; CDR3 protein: CASRFTGGTGTEAFF; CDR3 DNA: TGTGCCAGCAGATTTACTGGGGGGACTGGGACTGAAGCTTTCTTT
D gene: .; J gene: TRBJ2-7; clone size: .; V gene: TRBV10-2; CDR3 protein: CASSEDPRSYEQYF; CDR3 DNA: TGCGCCAGCAGTGAAGACCCCCGCTCCTACGAGCAGTACTTC
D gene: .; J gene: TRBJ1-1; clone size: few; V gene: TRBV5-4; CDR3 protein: CASSLAARAGSTEAFF; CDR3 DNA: TGTGCCAGCAGCTTGGCAGCCCGAGCAGGGAGCACTGAAGCTTTCTTT
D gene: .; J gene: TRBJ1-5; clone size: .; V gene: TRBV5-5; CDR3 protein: CASSKSGDGNQPQHF; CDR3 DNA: TGTGCCAGCAGCAAGTCCGGGGACGGCAATCAGCCCCAGCATTTT
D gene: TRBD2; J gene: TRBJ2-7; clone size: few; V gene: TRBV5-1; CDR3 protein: CASSLGLAGEEQYF; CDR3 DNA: TGCGCCAGCAGCTTGGGACTAGCGGGGGAAGAGCAGTACTTC
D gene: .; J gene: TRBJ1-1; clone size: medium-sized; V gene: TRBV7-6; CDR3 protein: CASSTSGTEAFF; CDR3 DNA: TGTGCCAGCTCCACTTCCGGGACTGAAGCTTTCTTT
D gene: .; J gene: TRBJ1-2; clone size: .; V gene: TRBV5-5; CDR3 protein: CASSLGQGGLYGYTF; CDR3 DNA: TGTGCCAGCAGCTTGGGGCAGGGTGGACTCTATGGCTACACCTTC
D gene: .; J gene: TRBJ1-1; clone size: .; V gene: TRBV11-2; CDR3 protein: CASSVDSRGNTEAFF; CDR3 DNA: TGTGCCAGCAGCGTGGACTCCAGGGGGAACACTGAAGCTTTCTTT
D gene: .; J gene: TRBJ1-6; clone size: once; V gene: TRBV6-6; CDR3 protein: CASSYGPRGSPLHF; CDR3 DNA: TGTGCCAGCAGTTACGGCCCTAGGGGTTCACCCCTCCACTTT
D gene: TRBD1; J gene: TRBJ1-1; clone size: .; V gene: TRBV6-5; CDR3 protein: CASSSPTGEAFF; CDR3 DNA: TGTGCCAGCAGTTCCCCGACAGGGGAGGCTTTCTTT
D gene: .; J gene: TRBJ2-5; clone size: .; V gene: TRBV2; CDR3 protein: CASHRVGGETQYF; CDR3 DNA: TGTGCCAGCCACAGGGTGGGAGGGGAGACCCAGTACTTC
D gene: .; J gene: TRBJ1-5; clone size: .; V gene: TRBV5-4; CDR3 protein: CASSLGGQRGISNQPQHF; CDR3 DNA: TGTGCCAGCAGCTTGGGGGGCCAAAGGGGGATTAGCAATCAGCCCCAGCATTTT
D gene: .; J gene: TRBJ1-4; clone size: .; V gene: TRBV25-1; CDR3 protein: CASSDPANTLNEKLFF; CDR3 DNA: TGTGCCAGCAGTGATCCCGCGAATACCCTAAATGAAAAACTGTTTTTT
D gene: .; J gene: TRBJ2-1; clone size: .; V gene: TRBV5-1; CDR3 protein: CASSLGSYNEQFF; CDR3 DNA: TGCGCCAGCAGCTTGGGCAGCTACAATGAGCAGTTCTTC
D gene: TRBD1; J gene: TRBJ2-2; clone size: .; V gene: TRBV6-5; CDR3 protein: CASSVDRTNTGELFF; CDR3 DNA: TGTGCCAGCAGTGTGGACAGGACGAACACCGGGGAGCTGTTTTTT
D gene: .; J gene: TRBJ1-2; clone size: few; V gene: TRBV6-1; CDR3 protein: CASSARQGGDYGYTF; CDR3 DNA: TGTGCCAGCAGTGCCCGGCAGGGAGGCGACTATGGCTACACCTTC
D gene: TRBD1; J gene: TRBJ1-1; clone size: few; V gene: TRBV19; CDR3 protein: CASSVSQGALGTEAFF; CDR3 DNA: TGTGCCAGTAGTGTTTCCCAGGGGGCGCTGGGGACTGAAGCTTTCTTT
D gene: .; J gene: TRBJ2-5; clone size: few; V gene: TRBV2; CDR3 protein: CASTPVGIPTQYF; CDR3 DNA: TGTGCCAGCACCCCGGTAGGGATTCCGACCCAGTACTTC
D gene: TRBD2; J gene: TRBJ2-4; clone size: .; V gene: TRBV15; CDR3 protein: CATSRDLPWASGSERNIQYF; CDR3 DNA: TGTGCCACCAGCAGAGATCTCCCCTGGGCTAGCGGCTCTGAGAGGAACATTCAGTACTTC
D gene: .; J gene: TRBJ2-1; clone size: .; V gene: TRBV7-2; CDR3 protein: CASSLRYNEQFF; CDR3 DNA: TGTGCCAGCAGCTTACGGTACAATGAGCAGTTCTTC
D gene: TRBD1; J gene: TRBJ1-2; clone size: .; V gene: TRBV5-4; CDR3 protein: CASSTGGQRDGYTF; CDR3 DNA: TGTGCCAGCAGCACGGGGGGACAGAGGGATGGCTACACCTTC
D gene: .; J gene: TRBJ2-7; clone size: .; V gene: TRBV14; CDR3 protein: CASSKWGQGGAYEQYF; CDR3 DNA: TGTGCCAGCAGCAAATGGGGCCAGGGTGGTGCCTACGAGCAGTACTTC